This TCR beta chain was profiled in a study of T-cell reconstitution after alpha-beta-depleted transplantation in children. This clonotype has just a few counts. What it binds is unknown. Study outcomes and limitations: As was reported, about two months after transplant, alpha-beta T cells came from several hundred expanded graft clones. T-cell numbers and diversity, one year after transplant, stemmed largely from T cells that were newly produced. Recipient T cells and thymic progenitors that survived were the source of the high TCRbeta diversity seen at day 60 in some patients.

TCRbeta library construction was performed incorporating unique molecular identifiers. Using its own MiXCR run on the PCR reads, TCRdb lists one record per CDR3 protein. The repertoire includes about 300,000 distinct CDR3 sequences, over 7.5% of them detected once, and around 10% sits in the top ten. The source of this sequence is a female patient between 2 and 15 years old who had a stem cell transplant for Fanconi anemia, so the T cells may come from the graft donor. The sample consisted of peripheral blood, taken 360 days after TCRalphabeta/CD19-depleted stem cell transplant.

CDR3 amino acids: CASSQGWGLVTEAFF. The CDR3 DNA is TGCGCCAGCAGCCAAGGGTGGGGTTTGGTCACTGAAGCTTTCTTT. The V gene is TRBV4-3, the J gene TRBJ1-1, with D uncertain. The CDR3 is made up of 15 amino acids. Germline assignment: CDR1 LGHNA and CDR2 YSLEER. V lost 1 base to trimming and J lost 4 bases, with 13 bases between them.